Shown below are 25 T cell receptor beta chains from a single sample sequenced in a study of PD-1 blockade in classical Hodgkin lymphoma. Some clones are missing from TCRdb's copy, which holds only in-frame ones; the method was immunoSEQ multiplex PCR. The data contain roughly 11,000 clones, around 84% of them singletons. Time point meaning: cycle 4 day 1 (C4D1), after less than 7 weeks of nivolumab. In every patient, relapse followed autologous stem cell transplantation, while exposure to brentuximab vedotin differed. Isolated CD8+ T cells were derived from thawed PBMCs through magnetic negative selection. The material was CD8+ T cells from blood, obtained before the fourth cycle of nivolumab. Receptor source: a human donor with classical Hodgkin lymphoma. The donor label of this sample is uncertain.

This chain joins TRBV30 and TRBJ2-7, with D perhaps given as TRBD1 or TRBD2 (5 bases each). Germline CDR1 GTSNPN, CDR2 SVGIG (reference sequence). The germline V and J ends were trimmed by 0 bases and 5 bases, with 20 bases remaining between them. The CDR3 contains 16 residues. CDR3 bases: TGTGCCTGGAGTGTACTTTCAATTGGGGGATTGAACGAGCAGTACTTC. It codes for CAWSVLSIGGLNEQYF.

This clone showed up just once. This rearrangement joins TRBV25-1 to TRBJ2-3, with D possibly being TRBD2 (6 bases). This CDR3 comprises 16 residues. The germline V and J ends were trimmed by 2 bases and 1 base, with 13 bases remaining between them. In germline, CDR1 is MGHDK, CDR2 SYGVNS. The chain's CDR3 is CASSEGSGSRTDTQYF. The CDR3 DNA reads as TGTGCCAGCAGTGAAGGTAGCGGCTCACGCACAGATACGCAGTATTTT.

This chain connects TRBV27 to TRBJ1-1; TRBD1 matches at 8 bases. The CDR3 contains 14 residues. Germline V gene data show CDR1 as MNHEY and CDR2 as SMNVEV (reference sequence). V gave up 3 bases and J gave up 4 bases; unmatched junction bases: 4. The CDR3 here is CASSFGQGGTEAFF. CDR3 nucleotide sequence: TGTGCCAGCAGTTTCGGACAGGGAGGCACTGAAGCTTTCTTT.

The chain has TRBV7-9 and TRBJ2-1; 12 bases align to TRBD1. The germline V gene encodes CDR1 SEHNR and CDR2 FQNEAQ (reference sequence). V lost 3 bases and J lost 6; bases outside the gene matches: 3. The CDR3 sequence is 15 residues long. The DNA of the CDR3 is TGTGCCAGCAGCTTTGGGACAGGGGGCTCCAATGAGCAGTTCTTC. Its protein product is CASSFGTGGSNEQFF.

This chain connects TRBV13 to TRBJ2-7, with 11 bases fitting TRBD1. The CDR3 consists of 15 residues. Unmatched junction bases numbered 0, after V lost 0 bases and J lost 2 bases. Per the germline V gene, CDR1 is PRHDT and CDR2 is FYEKMQ (reference sequence). The CDR3 reads CASSLGDRGPYEQYF. The DNA for the CDR3 is TGTGCCAGCAGCTTAGGGGACAGGGGGCCCTACGAGCAGTACTTC. Variable domain in full (rest from reference TRBV13 and TRBJ2-7): AAGVIQSPRHLIKEKRETATLKCYPIPRHDTVYWYQQGPGQDPQFLISFYEKMQSDKGSIPDRFSAQQFSDYHSELNMSSLELGDSALYFCASSLGDRGPYEQYFGPGTRLTVT.

This clone has a handful of counts. The chain has TRBV4-2 and TRBJ2-2, with D unresolved. V dropped 0 bases and J dropped 1 base, with 6 bases sitting between them. CDR1 is LGHNA and CDR2 is YNFKEQ in the germline V gene. This CDR3 has 15 residues. In DNA form, the CDR3 reads TGTGCCAGCAGCCAAGAAAGTTGGAACACCGGGGAGCTGTTTTTT. Its protein is CASSQESWNTGELFF.

As regards this clone: Because it lacks the conserved phenylalanine or tryptophan at the end, this CDR3 is likely a read error. This rearrangement joins TRBV27 to TRBJ1-1; D is undetermined. CDR1 is MNHEY and CDR2 is SMNVEV in the germline V gene (reference sequence). The CDR3 is made up of 13 amino acids. Trimming left V 3 bases short and J 6 bases short, with 11 bases between. CDR3 residues: CASSFRTGAEAFL. CDR3 DNA sequence: TGTGCCAGCAGTTTCCGTACGGGAGCTGAAGCTTTCCTT.

CDR3 DNA: TGTGCCAGCAGTTTATTATCCTCTGGGGAGCAGTACTTC. Protein: CASSLLSSGEQYF. The genes are TRBV28 and TRBJ2-7, with unresolved D. The germline gives CDR1 MDHEN, CDR2 SYDVKM. Trimming took 1 base from V and 7 from J, leaving 11 bases between them. CDR3 length equals 13 residues.

This chain uses TRBV4-1 with TRBJ1-1; possibly TRBD1 for D (6 bases). This CDR3 has 14 amino acids. Germline lookup yields CDR1 MGHRA and CDR2 YSYEKL. Trimming removed 0 bases from V and 4 bases from J, with 9 bases in between. The CDR3 loop reads CASSQDLGGTEAFF. DNA of the CDR3: TGCGCCAGCAGCCAAGATTTAGGGGGCACTGAAGCTTTCTTT.

V usage is TRBV19 and J usage is TRBJ1-1; D ambiguous. Germline CDR1 LNHDA, CDR2 SQIVND (reference sequence). The CDR3 is 13 amino acids. V was pared by 10 bases and J by 0 bases, with 12 bases between. CDR3 bases: TGTGCCACCAAAGAGGCGTTGAACACTGAAGCTTTCTTT. Amino acids: CATKEALNTEAFF. Using reference TRBV19 and TRBJ1-1 for the parts outside the CDR3, the full variable domain is DGGITQSPKYLFRKEGQNVTLSCEQNLNHDAMYWYRQDPGQGLRLIYYSQIVNDFQKGDIAEGYSVSREKKESFPLTVTSAQKNPTAFYLCATKEALNTEAFFGQGTRLTVV.

This chain links TRBV19 with TRBJ1-5, with D perhaps TRBD1 (6 bases). The ends were cut back, 8 bases at V and 0 bases at J, with 23 bases in the middle. Germline values: CDR1 LNHDA, CDR2 SQIVND (reference sequence). The CDR3 covers 18 residues. This CDR3 is CASLGYRDNGDSNQPQHF. As DNA, the CDR3 is TGTGCCAGTCTGGGCTACCGGGACAATGGGGATAGCAATCAGCCCCAGCATTTT.

The chain couples TRBV7-9 to TRBJ2-1, with D maybe TRBD1 (6 bases). Trimming shortened V by 5 bases and J by 0 bases, and 17 bases separated the two germline ends. Germline V gives CDR1 SEHNR, CDR2 FQNEAQ (reference sequence). The CDR3 sequence is 17 residues long. CDR3 sequence (DNA): TGTGCCAGCAGCCCGAGGGGGTCCTTGAGCTCCTACAATGAGCAGTTCTTC. It codes for CASSPRGSLSSYNEQFF. Complete variable domain (other parts from reference TRBV7-9 and TRBJ2-1): DTGVSQNPRHKITKRGQNVTFRCDPISEHNRLYWYRQTLGQGPEFLTYFQNEAQLEKSRLLSDRFSAERPKGSFSTLEIQRTEQGDSAMYLCASSPRGSLSSYNEQFFGPGTRLTVL.

V and J are TRBV7-9 and TRBJ2-3; 10 bases are shared with TRBD2. This CDR3 has 16 amino acids. The ends lost 5 bases at V and 0 bases at J; junction bases unmatched: 5. In germline, CDR1 is SEHNR, CDR2 FQNEAQ (reference sequence). The CDR3 spells CASSPRTSGSTDTQYF. Written as DNA, the CDR3 is TGTGCCAGCAGCCCCAGGACTAGCGGTAGCACAGATACGCAGTATTTT. Drawing the rest from reference TRBV7-9 and TRBJ2-3, the complete variable domain is DTGVSQNPRHKITKRGQNVTFRCDPISEHNRLYWYRQTLGQGPEFLTYFQNEAQLEKSRLLSDRFSAERPKGSFSTLEIQRTEQGDSAMYLCASSPRTSGSTDTQYFGPGTRLTVL.

This clone appeared once. The J gene is TRBJ1-1, the V gene TRBV2; D may be TRBD1 (5 bases). The CDR3 length is 15 residues. The V gene's germline CDR1 is SNHLY and CDR2 FYNNEI. V was pared by 3 bases and J by 4 bases, with 15 bases between. In nucleotides, the CDR3 is TGTGCCAGCAGTGAGGGGCGGCTCCCGGGCACTGAAGCTTTCTTT. As protein: CASSEGRLPGTEAFF.

The chain links TRBV28 to TRBJ1-2; TRBD1 is a possible D gene (5 bases). V dropped 3 bases and J dropped 7 bases, with 12 bases sitting between them. The germline V gene encodes CDR1 MDHEN and CDR2 SYDVKM. The CDR3 loop spans 13 amino acids. In DNA, the CDR3 is TGTGCCAGCAGTTTCTCGAGGGGCGGTGGCTACACCTTC. Translation gives CASSFSRGGGYTF.

The chain employs TRBV25-1 and TRBJ1-1; TRBD1 matches 8 bases. The CDR3 extends over 17 amino acids. Germline loops: CDR1 MGHDK, CDR2 SYGVNS. V gave up 4 bases and J gave up 1 base; unmatched junction bases: 11. CDR3 in DNA: TGTGCCAGCAGTGCACCTAAGGGGACAGGCGAGAACACTGAAGCTTTCTTT. The encoded protein is CASSAPKGTGENTEAFF.

The rearrangement joins TRBV19 to TRBJ2-2, with a tentative D call TRBD1 (5 bases). The CDR3 is 14 amino acids. Germline loops: CDR1 LNHDA, CDR2 SQIVND (reference sequence). V was trimmed by 5 bases and J by 7 bases, leaving 14 bases between them. The CDR3 region is CASSVQGWVGELFF. CDR3 nucleotides: TGTGCCAGTAGTGTTCAGGGATGGGTCGGGGAGCTGTTTTTT.

The rearrangement uses TRBV4-2 and TRBJ1-4; D remains ambiguous. Germline V gene lookup returns CDR1 LGHNA and CDR2 YNFKEQ. V lost 4 bases and J 8 bases, leaving 8 bases between the germline ends. The CDR3 runs to 12 residues. Here the CDR3 DNA reads TGTGCCAGCAGCCTCCTCGGGGAAAAACTGTTTTTT. Residues: CASSLLGEKLFF.

The V call is TRBV11-3, the J call TRBJ2-1; D gene unclear. The CDR3 consists of 14 residues. Germline V gives CDR1 SGHNT, CDR2 YENEEA. V lost 0 bases, J lost 0 bases, and 3 bases lay in between. CDR3 region: CASSLDGSYNEQFF. The CDR3 region has the DNA TGTGCCAGCAGCTTAGATGGCTCCTACAATGAGCAGTTCTTC. Full variable domain (missing parts from reference TRBV11-3 and TRBJ2-1): EAGVVQSPRYKIIEKKQPVAFWCNPISGHNTLYWYLQNLGQGPELLIRYENEEAVDDSQLPKDRFSAERLKGVDSTLKIQPAELGDSAVYLCASSLDGSYNEQFFGPGTRLTVL.

This chain joins TRBV6-5 and TRBJ2-7, with TRBD1 as a possible D gene (6 bases). CDR1 is MNHEY and CDR2 is SVGAGI in the germline V gene. V dropped 2 bases and J dropped 4 bases, with 15 bases sitting between them. This CDR3 spans 15 amino acids. The CDR3 DNA reads as TGTGCCAGCAGTTACGAGGACAGCTACCAGTACGAGCAGTACTTC. Its protein is CASSYEDSYQYEQYF.

The V gene is TRBV13, the J gene TRBJ2-7; possibly TRBD1 or TRBD2 for D (6 bases each). Per germline, CDR1 PRHDT and CDR2 FYEKMQ (reference sequence). V was clipped by 1 base and J by 3 bases, with 10 bases between them. This CDR3 has 14 residues. In DNA form, the CDR3 reads TGTGCCAGCAGCTTAGCCAGGGGACTCTACGAGCAGTACTTC. The encoded protein is CASSLARGLYEQYF.

This chain uses TRBV27 with TRBJ1-4, with D unclear. The CDR3 covers 16 residues. Per the germline V gene, CDR1 is MNHEY and CDR2 is SMNVEV (reference sequence). Between the trimmed V and J ends, which lost 0 bases and 0 bases, there was a span of 8 bases. CDR3 region: CASSLSYTSTNEKLFF. CDR3 nucleotides: TGTGCCAGCAGTTTATCCTACACCTCAACTAATGAAAAACTGTTTTTT.

The chain has TRBV25-1 and TRBJ1-5, with 7 bases identical to TRBD1. V shed 1 base and J 2 bases; nucleotides not matched to a gene: 2. CDR3 length equals 15 residues. The germline CDR1 and CDR2 sequences are MGHDK and SYGVNS. The chain's CDR3 is CASSESGTGNQPQHF. CDR3 nucleotides: TGTGCCAGCAGTGAATCCGGGACAGGCAATCAGCCCCAGCATTTT. Drawing the rest from reference TRBV25-1 and TRBJ1-5, the complete variable domain is EADIYQTPRYLVIGTGKKITLECSQTMGHDKMYWYQQDPGMELHLIHYSYGVNSTEKGDLSSESTVSRIRTEHFPLTLESARPSHTSQYLCASSESGTGNQPQHFGDGTRLSIL.

With respect to this clone: At one boundary the junction diverges from the germline segment, which might be a read error. The V and J genes are TRBV28 and TRBJ1-1; 7 bases map to TRBD1. The CDR3 covers 16 residues. The germline gives CDR1 MDHEN, CDR2 SYDVKM. In nucleotides, the CDR3 is TGTGCCAGCAGGCTAACAGGGGTGAGGACGAACGCTGAAGCTTTCTTT. Encoded protein: CASRLTGVRTNAEAFF.

The chain couples TRBV28 to TRBJ2-7, with 10 bases lining up with TRBD1. V lost 8 bases, J lost 3 bases, and 7 bases stayed unmatched. The CDR3 runs 14 residues. Germline CDR1 is MDHEN and CDR2 is SYDVKM. The CDR3 bases are TGTGCCAGCCGAGGGACAGGGGTTGACTACGAGCAGTACTTC. Translating it yields CASRGTGVDYEQYF.